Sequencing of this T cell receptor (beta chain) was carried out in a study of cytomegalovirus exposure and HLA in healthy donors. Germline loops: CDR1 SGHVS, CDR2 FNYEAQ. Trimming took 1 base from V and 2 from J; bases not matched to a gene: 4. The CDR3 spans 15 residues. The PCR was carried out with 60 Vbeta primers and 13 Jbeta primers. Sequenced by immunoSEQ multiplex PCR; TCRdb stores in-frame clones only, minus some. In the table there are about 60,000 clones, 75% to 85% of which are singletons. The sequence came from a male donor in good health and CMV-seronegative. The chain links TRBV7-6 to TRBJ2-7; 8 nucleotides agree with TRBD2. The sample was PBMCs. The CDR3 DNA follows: TGTGCCAGCAGCTTAGATGATAGCGGGGCCTACGAGCAGTACTTC. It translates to CASSLDDSGAYEQYF.